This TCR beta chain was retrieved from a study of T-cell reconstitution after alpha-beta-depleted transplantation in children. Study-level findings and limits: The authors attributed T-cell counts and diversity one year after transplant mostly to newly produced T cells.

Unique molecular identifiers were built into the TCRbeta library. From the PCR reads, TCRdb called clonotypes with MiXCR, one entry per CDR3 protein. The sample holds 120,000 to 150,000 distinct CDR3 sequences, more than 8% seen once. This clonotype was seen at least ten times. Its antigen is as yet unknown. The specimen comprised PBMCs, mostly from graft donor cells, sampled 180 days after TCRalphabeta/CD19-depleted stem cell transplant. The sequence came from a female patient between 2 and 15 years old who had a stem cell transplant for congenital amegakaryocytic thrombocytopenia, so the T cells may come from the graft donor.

This CDR3 is CASSHSGGVRTGELFF. CDR3 in DNA: TGTGCCAGCAGCCATAGCGGGGGAGTAAGGACCGGGGAGCTGTTTTTT. The chain is built from TRBV12-3 or TRBV12-4 and TRBJ2-2, with 9 nucleotides matching TRBD2. CDR3 length: 16 residues. The V gene end was trimmed by 6 bases and the J gene end by 5 bases; junction bases not matched to a gene: 10.